This TCR beta chain was observed in a study of blood T cell repertoires in COVID-19. The overall study: Material from acute and convalescent COVID-19 was sourced from the United States, Italy and Spain. PBMCs, B-cell-depleted T cells, or T cells provided the cDNA or gDNA that made up the material.

The V gene's germline CDR1 is SGHKS and CDR2 YYEKEE (reference sequence). The CDR3 extends over 16 amino acids. V was pared by 4 bases and J by 3 bases, with 7 bases of the junction left unmatched. The assay was immunoSEQ multiplex PCR, and TCRdb's table has in-frame clones only and misses some. Found here are 200,000 to 250,000 clones, 85% to 90% of them singletons; the top ten hold approximately 2.6%. This chain uses TRBV5-5 with TRBJ2-2; 9 bases fit TRBD1. Sequencing input: peripheral blood. This receptor was taken from a woman aged 60-75 years with acute or convalescent COVID-19. CDR3 nucleotide sequence: TGTGCCAGCAGCAGCCCAACAGGGGGCCACACCGGGGAGCTGTTTTTT. It yields the protein CASSSPTGGHTGELFF. The full variable domain, with the rest looked up from reference TRBV5-5 and TRBJ2-2, is DAGVTQSPTHLIKTRGQQVTLRCSPISGHKSVSWYQQVLGQGPQFIFQYYEKEERGRGNFPDRFSARQFPNYSSELNVNALLLGDSALYLCASSSPTGGHTGELFFGEGSRLTVL.